This T cell receptor beta chain is drawn from a study of glioma-infiltrating T cells. This clonotype was observed many times. The ends lost 4 bases at V and 2 bases at J; junction bases unmatched: 2. The CDR3 totals 12 residues. Germline loops: CDR1 SQVTM, CDR2 ANQGSEA. Using RNA template, CDR3s of TCR alpha and beta were amplified with iRepertoire arm-PCR. TCRdb redid the calling of the multiplex PCR reads with MiXCR, one entry per CDR3 protein. The repertoire holds some 180,000 distinct CDR3 sequences, 30% to 40% seen once, with around 21% in the top ten. This chain joins TRBV29-1 and TRBJ2-7, with TRBD1 matching over 7 bases. Sequenced sample: glioma tissue, nonneoplastic brain tissue, or PBMCs (not recorded which). The receptor's source is a human donor with low-grade glioma or glioblastoma, undergoing nonglioma brain surgery, or in good health (not recorded which). The CDR3, as DNA: TGCAGCGTTGCGGGACAGACCTACGAGCAGTACTTC. Protein product: CSVAGQTYEQYF.